The rows below give T cell receptor beta chains drawn from one sample of a study of blood T cell repertoires in COVID-19. Profiling relied on immunoSEQ multiplex PCR, and the TCRdb table lists in-frame clones only, not all of them. The repertoire has some 280,000 clones, approximately 86% of them found once; the top ten carry around 4.5%. Sequencing was performed on peripheral blood. These receptors were collected from a woman between 45 and 65 years old with active or convalescent COVID-19. Both conserved end residues are part of each CDR3. The D gene is left open where the match is weak. Clone size is shown for a subset of rows, as once, few, many or a class of expanded clone.

J gene | clone size | V gene | D gene | CDR3 protein | CDR3 DNA
TRBJ2-7 | . | TRBV6-5 | . | CASRSGQSHEQYF | TGTGCCAGCAGGTCGGGACAATCCCACGAGCAGTACTTC
TRBJ1-1 | few | TRBV18 | TRBD1 | CASSPLRTGPSRSEAFF | TGTGCCAGCTCACCACTGAGGACAGGACCCTCCCGGTCTGAAGCTTTCTTT
TRBJ2-3 | . | TRBV4-2 | . | CASSQARVQHLSTDTQYF | TGTGCCAGCAGCCAAGCGAGGGTCCAGCACCTTAGCACAGATACGCAGTATTTT
TRBJ1-1 | . | TRBV6-5 | . | CASYQSGDTEAFF | TGTGCCAGCTACCAAAGTGGAGACACTGAAGCTTTCTTT
TRBJ2-7 | once | TRBV21-1 | . | CASSKALPSGIYEQYF | TGTGCCAGCAGCAAAGCATTGCCTAGCGGTATCTACGAGCAGTACTTC
TRBJ1-6 | few | TRBV27 | TRBD1 | CASGHWTGNNSPLHF | TGTGCCAGCGGCCACTGGACAGGGAACAATTCACCCCTCCACTTT
TRBJ1-2 | . | TRBV19 | . | CASRAGPNYGYTF | TGTGCCAGTAGGGCGGGCCCTAACTATGGCTACACCTTC
TRBJ2-3 | once | TRBV10-3 | . | CAISPRGPGDTQYF | TGTGCCATCAGCCCTAGGGGCCCCGGGGATACGCAGTATTTT
TRBJ2-1 | . | TRBV5-6 | TRBD2 | CASSFGGRADEQFF | TGTGCCAGCAGCTTTGGTGGGAGGGCCGATGAGCAGTTCTTC
TRBJ1-4 | . | TRBV19 | TRBD1 | CASSPWGSGGYEKLFF | TGTGCCAGTAGCCCCTGGGGGTCAGGGGGCTATGAAAAACTGTTTTTT
TRBJ1-3 | few | TRBV7-9 | . | CASSFAGRGLRRNTIYF | TGTGCCAGCAGCTTTGCGGGGCGAGGACTCAGGAGAAACACCATATATTTT
TRBJ1-1 | . | TRBV5-1 | . | CASSFPRGENTEAFF | TGCGCCAGCAGCTTCCCTCGCGGGGAGAACACTGAAGCTTTCTTT
TRBJ2-7 | few | TRBV3-1/TRBV3-2 | TRBD1 | CASSRGGQGAYEQYF | TGTGCCAGCAGCCGCGGGGGACAGGGGGCATACGAGCAGTACTTC
TRBJ2-7 | . | TRBV5-4 | TRBD2 | CASSSPPGGSHYEQYF | TGTGCCAGCAGCTCCCCCCCCGGCGGGAGTCACTACGAGCAGTACTTC
TRBJ2-2 | . | TRBV2 | TRBD1 | CASSGQGITGELFF | TGTGCCAGTAGCGGACAGGGAATCACCGGGGAGCTGTTTTTT
TRBJ1-6 | once | TRBV6-1 | . | CASSETQISPLHF | TGTGCCAGCAGTGAAACCCAGATTTCACCCCTCCACTTT
TRBJ2-5 | . | TRBV5-1 | TRBD1 | CASSLTGDWETQYF | TGCGCCAGCAGCTTGACAGGGGATTGGGAGACCCAGTACTTC
TRBJ1-2 | . | TRBV4-2 | . | CASSPTPWEDGYTF | TGTGCCAGCAGCCCCACGCCTTGGGAGGATGGCTACACCTTC
TRBJ2-1 | . | TRBV12-3/TRBV12-4 | . | CASSLAAGEQFF | TGTGCCAGCAGTCTGGCAGCAGGTGAGCAGTTCTTC
TRBJ2-7 | . | TRBV11-2 | TRBD2 | CASSSGLADTYEQYF | TGTGCCAGCAGCTCGGGACTAGCGGACACCTACGAGCAGTACTTC
TRBJ2-1 | . | TRBV6-5 | TRBD2 | CASSRLAGERGEQFF | TGTGCCAGCAGTCGACTAGCGGGAGAACGTGGCGAGCAGTTCTTC
TRBJ1-3 | . | TRBV5-4 | . | CASSPRPTGNTIYF | TGTGCCAGCAGCCCACGCCCTACGGGAAACACCATATATTTT
TRBJ1-1 | . | TRBV29-1 | . | CSVVGGANTEAFF | TGCAGCGTCGTGGGGGGAGCCAACACTGAAGCTTTCTTT
TRBJ1-1 | . | TRBV7-2 | TRBD1 | CASSLGTGGNTEAFF | TGTGCCAGCAGCTTGGGGACAGGGGGTAACACTGAAGCTTTCTTT
TRBJ1-2 | . | TRBV12-3/TRBV12-4 | TRBD1 | CASSATGGVGYTF | TGTGCCAGCAGTGCCACAGGGGGCGTTGGCTACACCTTC
TRBJ1-2 | . | TRBV28 | . | CASSLKGAFYGYTF | TGTGCCAGCAGTTTGAAAGGGGCGTTCTATGGCTACACCTTC
TRBJ1-1 | . | TRBV5-1 | TRBD1 | CASSLNTGGTEAFF | TGCGCCAGCAGCTTGAATACAGGGGGCACTGAAGCTTTCTTT
TRBJ1-2 | . | TRBV29-1 | . | CSAVQGVYGYTF | TGCAGCGCAGTCCAGGGTGTGTATGGCTACACCTTC
TRBJ1-4 | . | TRBV27 | TRBD1 | CASSFGQGTNEKLFF | TGTGCCAGCAGTTTTGGACAGGGGACTAATGAAAAACTGTTTTTT
TRBJ1-1 | . | TRBV29-1 | . | CSVVPGGRDTEAFF | TGCAGCGTTGTACCCGGGGGGCGGGACACTGAAGCTTTCTTT
TRBJ2-2 | . | TRBV3-1/TRBV3-2 | TRBD2 | CASSQDVGGSGELFF | TGTGCCAGCAGCCAAGATGTGGGAGGGAGCGGGGAGCTGTTTTTT
TRBJ2-7 | . | TRBV2 | TRBD2 | CASFADSSIRPGRDTETYEQYF | TGTGCCAGCTTCGCGGACAGCAGTATTCGGCCCGGGAGGGACACGGAGACCTACGAGCAGTACTTC
TRBJ1-5 | . | TRBV19 | . | CASETGSSNQPQHF | TGTGCCAGTGAGACAGGATCTAGCAATCAGCCCCAGCATTTT
TRBJ1-1 | . | TRBV5-1 | TRBD1 | CASSLAGWDRGNTEAFF | TGCGCCAGCAGCTTGGCCGGGTGGGACAGGGGGAACACTGAAGCTTTCTTT
TRBJ1-2 | . | TRBV28 | TRBD1 | CASSSPWTGANYGYTF | TGTGCCAGCAGTTCCCCGTGGACAGGGGCTAACTATGGCTACACCTTC
TRBJ1-4 | . | TRBV2 | . | CASSVRQPATNEKLFF | TGTGCCAGCAGTGTTAGACAGCCCGCAACTAATGAAAAACTGTTTTTT
TRBJ1-5 | many | TRBV19 | . | CASTTDNQPQHF | TGTGCCAGTACAACTGACAATCAGCCCCAGCATTTT